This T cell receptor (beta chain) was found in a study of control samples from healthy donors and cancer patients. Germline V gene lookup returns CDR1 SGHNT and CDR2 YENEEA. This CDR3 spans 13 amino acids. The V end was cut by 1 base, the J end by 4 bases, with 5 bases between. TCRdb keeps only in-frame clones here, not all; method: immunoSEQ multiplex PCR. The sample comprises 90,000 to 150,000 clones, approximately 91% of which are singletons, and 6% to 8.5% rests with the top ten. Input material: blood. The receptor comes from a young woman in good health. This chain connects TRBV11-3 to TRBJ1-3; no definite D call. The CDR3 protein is CASSLGQGNTIYF. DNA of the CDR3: TGTGCCAGCAGCTTAGGGCAAGGAAACACCATATATTTT.